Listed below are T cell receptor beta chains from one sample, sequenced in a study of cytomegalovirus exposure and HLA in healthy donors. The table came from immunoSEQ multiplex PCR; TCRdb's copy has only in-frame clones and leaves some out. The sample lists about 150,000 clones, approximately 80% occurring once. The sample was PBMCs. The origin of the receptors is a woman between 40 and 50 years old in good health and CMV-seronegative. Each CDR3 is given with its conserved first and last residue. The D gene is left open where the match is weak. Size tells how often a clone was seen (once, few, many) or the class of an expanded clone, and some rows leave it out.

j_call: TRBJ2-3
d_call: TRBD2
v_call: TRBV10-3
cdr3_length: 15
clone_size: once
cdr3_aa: CAISDGGVLGDTQYF
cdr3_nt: TGTGCCATCAGTGACGGGGGGGTCCTTGGAGATACGCAGTATTTT

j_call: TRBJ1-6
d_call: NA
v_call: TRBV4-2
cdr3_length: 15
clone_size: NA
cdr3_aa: CASREQGQWDSPLHF
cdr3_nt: TGTGCCAGCAGGGAACAAGGACAGTGGGATTCACCCCTCCACTTT

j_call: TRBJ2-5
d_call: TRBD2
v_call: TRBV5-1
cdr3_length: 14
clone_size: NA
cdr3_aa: CASSLAGGGETQYF
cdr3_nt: TGCGCCAGCAGCCTAGCGGGAGGAGGGGAGACCCAGTACTTC

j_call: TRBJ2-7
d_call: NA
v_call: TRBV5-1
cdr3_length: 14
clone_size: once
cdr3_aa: CASSLVLAGDEQYF
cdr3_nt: TGCGCCAGCAGCTTGGTGCTAGCCGGGGACGAGCAGTACTTC

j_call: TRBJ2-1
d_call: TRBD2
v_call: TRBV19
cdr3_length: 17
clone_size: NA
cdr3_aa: CASSMGARLAYHNEQFF
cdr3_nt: TGTGCCAGTAGTATGGGGGCGAGACTAGCGTACCACAATGAGCAGTTCTTC

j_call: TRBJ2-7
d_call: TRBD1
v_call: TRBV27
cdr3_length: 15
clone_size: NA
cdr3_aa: CASSLETGGRNEQYF
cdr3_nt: TGTGCCAGCAGCCTCGAGACAGGGGGCAGAAACGAGCAGTACTTC

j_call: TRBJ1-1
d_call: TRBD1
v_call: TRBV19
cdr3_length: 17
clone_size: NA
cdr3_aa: CASSTGTGASRGTEAFF
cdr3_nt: TGTGCCAGTAGTACTGGGACAGGGGCGAGTCGGGGGACTGAAGCTTTCTTT

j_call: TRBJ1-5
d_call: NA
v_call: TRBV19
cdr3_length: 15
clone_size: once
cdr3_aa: CASSMAQISNQPQHF
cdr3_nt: TGTGCCAGTAGTATGGCCCAGATTAGCAATCAGCCCCAGCATTTT

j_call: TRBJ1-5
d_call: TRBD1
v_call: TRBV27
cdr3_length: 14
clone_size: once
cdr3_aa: CASRGQVGNQPQHF
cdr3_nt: TGTGCCAGCAGGGGACAGGTCGGCAATCAGCCCCAGCATTTT

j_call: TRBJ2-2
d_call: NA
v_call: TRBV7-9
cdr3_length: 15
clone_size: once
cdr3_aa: CSSSPHNLKTGELFF
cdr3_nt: TGTTCCAGCAGCCCTCACAATCTTAAGACCGGGGAGCTGTTTTTT

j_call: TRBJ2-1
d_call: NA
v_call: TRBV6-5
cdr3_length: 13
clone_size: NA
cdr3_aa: CASSYSFRNEQFF
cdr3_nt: TGTGCCAGCAGTTACTCTTTTCGTAATGAGCAGTTCTTC

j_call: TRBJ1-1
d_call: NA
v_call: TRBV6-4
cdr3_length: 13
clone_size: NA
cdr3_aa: CASSGQMNTEAFF
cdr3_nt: TGTGCCAGCTCGGGACAAATGAACACTGAAGCTTTCTTT

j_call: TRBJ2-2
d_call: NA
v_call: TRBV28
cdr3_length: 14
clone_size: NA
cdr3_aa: CASILFPNTGELFF
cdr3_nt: TGTGCCAGCATTCTATTCCCGAACACCGGGGAGCTGTTTTTT

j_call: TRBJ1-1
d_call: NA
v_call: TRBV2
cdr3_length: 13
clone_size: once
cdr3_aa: CASQHGMNTEAFF
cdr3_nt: TGTGCCAGTCAGCACGGGATGAACACTGAAGCTTTCTTT

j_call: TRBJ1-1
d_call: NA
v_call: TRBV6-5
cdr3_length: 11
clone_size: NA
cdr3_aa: CASSYSEKAFF
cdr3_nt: TGTGCCAGCAGTTACTCTGAGAAAGCTTTCTTT

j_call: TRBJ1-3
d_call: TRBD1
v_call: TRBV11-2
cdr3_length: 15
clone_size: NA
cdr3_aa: CASSPLDRVRNTIYF
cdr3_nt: TGTGCCAGCAGCCCTCTGGACAGGGTTCGAAACACCATATATTTT

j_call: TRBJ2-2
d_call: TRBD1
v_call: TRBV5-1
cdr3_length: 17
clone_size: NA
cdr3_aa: CASSSTGALLNTGELFF
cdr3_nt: TGCGCCAGCAGCTCCACAGGGGCCCTACTGAACACCGGGGAGCTGTTTTTT

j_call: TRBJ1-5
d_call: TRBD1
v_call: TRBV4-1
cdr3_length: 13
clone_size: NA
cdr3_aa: CASSQGQGQPQHF
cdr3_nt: TGCGCCAGCAGCCAAGGACAGGGCCAGCCCCAGCATTTT

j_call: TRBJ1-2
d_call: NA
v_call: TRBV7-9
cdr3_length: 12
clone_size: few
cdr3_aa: CSSSWTDYGYTF
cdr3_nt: TGTTCCAGCAGCTGGACAGACTATGGCTACACCTTC

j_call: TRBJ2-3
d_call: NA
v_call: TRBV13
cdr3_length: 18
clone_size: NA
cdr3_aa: CASSSPRGDLRSTDTQYF
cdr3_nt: TGTGCCAGCAGCTCCCCCCGCGGTGACCTACGAAGCACAGATACGCAGTATTTT

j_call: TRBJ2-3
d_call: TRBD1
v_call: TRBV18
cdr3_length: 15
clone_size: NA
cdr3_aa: CASSPPGQGTDTQYF
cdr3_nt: TGTGCCAGCTCACCACCGGGACAGGGGACAGATACGCAGTATTTT

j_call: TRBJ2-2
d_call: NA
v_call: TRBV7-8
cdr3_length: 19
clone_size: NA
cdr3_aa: CASRPIWGRAAMNTGELFF
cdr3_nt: TGTGCCAGCAGACCAATTTGGGGCAGGGCGGCGATGAACACCGGGGAGCTGTTTTTT

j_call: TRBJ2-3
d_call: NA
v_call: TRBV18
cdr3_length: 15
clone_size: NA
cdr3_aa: CASSPEEISTDTQYF
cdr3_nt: TGTGCCAGCTCACCAGAGGAGATTAGCACAGATACGCAGTATTTT

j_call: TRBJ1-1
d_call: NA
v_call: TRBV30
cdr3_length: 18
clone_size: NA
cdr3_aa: CAWSVLYGLRQGRAEAFF
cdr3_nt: TGTGCCTGGAGTGTACTTTACGGCTTGAGGCAGGGGCGAGCTGAAGCTTTCTTT

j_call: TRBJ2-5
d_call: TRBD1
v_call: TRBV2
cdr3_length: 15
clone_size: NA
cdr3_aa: CASSGWTGDQETQYF
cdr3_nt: TGTGCCAGCAGTGGCTGGACAGGGGACCAAGAGACCCAGTACTTC

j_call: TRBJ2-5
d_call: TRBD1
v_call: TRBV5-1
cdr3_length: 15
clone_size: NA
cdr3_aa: CASSPGQGYRETQYF
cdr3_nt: TGCGCCAGCAGCCCGGGACAGGGCTATAGGGAGACCCAGTACTTC

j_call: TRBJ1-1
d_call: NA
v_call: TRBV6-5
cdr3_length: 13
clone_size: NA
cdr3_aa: CASSYSEDPEAFF
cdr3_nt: TGTGCCAGCAGTTACTCGGAGGATCCTGAAGCTTTCTTT

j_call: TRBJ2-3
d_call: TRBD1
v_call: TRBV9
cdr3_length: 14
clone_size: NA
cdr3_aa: CASSVRDRSATQYF
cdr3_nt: TGTGCCAGCAGCGTACGGGACAGGTCTGCTACGCAGTATTTT

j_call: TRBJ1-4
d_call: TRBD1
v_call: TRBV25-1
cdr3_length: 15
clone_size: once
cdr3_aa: CASSGWGQGHEKLFF
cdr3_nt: TGTGCCAGCAGTGGTTGGGGACAGGGCCATGAAAAACTGTTTTTT

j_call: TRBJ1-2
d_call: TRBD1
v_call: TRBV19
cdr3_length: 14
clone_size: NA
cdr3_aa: CASSRTGGFYGYTF
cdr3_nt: TGTGCCAGTAGTCGGACAGGGGGCTTCTATGGCTACACCTTC

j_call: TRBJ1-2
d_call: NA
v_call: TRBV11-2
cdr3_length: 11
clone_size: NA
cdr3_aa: CASSSGGGYTF
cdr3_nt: TGTGCCAGCAGCTCCGGTGGTGGCTACACCTTC

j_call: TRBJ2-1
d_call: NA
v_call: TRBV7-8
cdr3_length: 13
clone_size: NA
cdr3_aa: CASSLGLYNEQFF
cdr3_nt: TGTGCCAGCAGCTTAGGTCTGTACAATGAGCAGTTCTTC

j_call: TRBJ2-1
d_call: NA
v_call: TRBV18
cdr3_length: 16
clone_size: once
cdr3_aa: CASSPTWNGGYNEQFF
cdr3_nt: TGTGCCAGCTCACCGACATGGAATGGGGGGTACAATGAGCAGTTCTTC

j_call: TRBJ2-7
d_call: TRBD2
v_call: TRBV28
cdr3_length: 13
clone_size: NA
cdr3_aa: CASRGGGFYEQYF
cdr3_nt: TGTGCCAGCAGGGGGGGAGGGTTCTACGAGCAGTACTTC

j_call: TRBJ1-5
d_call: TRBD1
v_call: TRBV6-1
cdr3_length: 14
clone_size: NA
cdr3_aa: CASTLDRGKQPQHF
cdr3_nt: TGTGCCAGCACCCTGGACAGGGGGAAGCAGCCCCAGCATTTT

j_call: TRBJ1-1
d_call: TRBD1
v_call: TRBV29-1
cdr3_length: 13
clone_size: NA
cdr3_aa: CSVGDGQATEAFF
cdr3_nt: TGCAGCGTTGGGGATGGACAGGCCACTGAAGCTTTCTTT

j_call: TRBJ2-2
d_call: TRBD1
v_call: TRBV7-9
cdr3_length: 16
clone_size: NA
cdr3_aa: CAGGQGSSSGVGELFF
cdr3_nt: TGTGCCGGGGGACAGGGTTCCTCTTCGGGTGTCGGGGAGCTGTTTTTT

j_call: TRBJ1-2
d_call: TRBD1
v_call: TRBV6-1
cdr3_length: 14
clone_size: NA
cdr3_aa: CASSDTQGAGGYTF
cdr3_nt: TGTGCCAGCAGTGATACACAGGGGGCCGGTGGCTACACCTTC

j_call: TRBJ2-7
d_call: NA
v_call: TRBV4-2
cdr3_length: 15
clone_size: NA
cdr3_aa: CASSRSGTDSYEQYF
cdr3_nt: TGTGCCAGCAGCCGATCCGGGACTGACTCCTACGAGCAGTACTTC

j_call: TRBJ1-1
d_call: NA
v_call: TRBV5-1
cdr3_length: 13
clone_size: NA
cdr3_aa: CASSLGINSEAFF
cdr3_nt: TGCGCCAGCAGCTTGGGAATTAACAGTGAAGCTTTCTTT

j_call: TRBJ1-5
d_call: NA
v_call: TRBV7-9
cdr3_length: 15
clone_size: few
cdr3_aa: CASRAGQDVDQPQHF
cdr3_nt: TGTGCCAGCAGGGCGGGGCAGGACGTCGATCAGCCCCAGCATTTT